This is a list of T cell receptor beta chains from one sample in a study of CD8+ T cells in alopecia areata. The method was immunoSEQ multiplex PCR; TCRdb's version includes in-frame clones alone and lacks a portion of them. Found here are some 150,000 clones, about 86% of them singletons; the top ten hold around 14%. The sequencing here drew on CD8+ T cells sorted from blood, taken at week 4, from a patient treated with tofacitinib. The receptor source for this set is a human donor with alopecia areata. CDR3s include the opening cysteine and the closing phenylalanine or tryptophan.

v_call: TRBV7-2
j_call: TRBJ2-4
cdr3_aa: CASSLDSSASGIQYF

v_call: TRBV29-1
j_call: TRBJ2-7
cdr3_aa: CSVELPSGALGYEQYF

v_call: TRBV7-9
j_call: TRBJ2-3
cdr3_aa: CASSPYTDTQYF

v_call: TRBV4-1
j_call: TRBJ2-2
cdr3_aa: CASSSTLAGGTGELFF

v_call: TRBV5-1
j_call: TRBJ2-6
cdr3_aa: CASSFTRGTGANVLTF

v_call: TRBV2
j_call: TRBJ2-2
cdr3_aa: CASSEAVTNTGELFF

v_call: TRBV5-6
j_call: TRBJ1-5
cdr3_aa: CASSLGWGDQPQHF

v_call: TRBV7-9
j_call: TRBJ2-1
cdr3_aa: CASLPGQAYNEQFF

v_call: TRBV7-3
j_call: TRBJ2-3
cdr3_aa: CASSLSPTGGTDTQYF

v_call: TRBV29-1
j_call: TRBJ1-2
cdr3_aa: CSARLQGGYTF

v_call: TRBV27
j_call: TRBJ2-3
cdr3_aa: CASSLGGDTQYF

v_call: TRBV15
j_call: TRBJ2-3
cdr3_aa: CATTVSRLHLQYF

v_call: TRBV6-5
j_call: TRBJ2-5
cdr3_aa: CASSSMREGRETQYF

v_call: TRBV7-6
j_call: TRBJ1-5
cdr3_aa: CASSLEGLGGQPQHF

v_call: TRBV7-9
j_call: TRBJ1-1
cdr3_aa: CASSPDPGAGNTEAFF

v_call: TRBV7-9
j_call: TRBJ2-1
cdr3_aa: CASSPGTSTVSNEQFF

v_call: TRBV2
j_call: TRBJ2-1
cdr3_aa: CASSELSHNEQFF

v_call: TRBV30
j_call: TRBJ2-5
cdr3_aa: CAWSTKGQETQYF

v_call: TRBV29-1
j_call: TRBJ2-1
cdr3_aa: CSVEALAGSYNEQFF

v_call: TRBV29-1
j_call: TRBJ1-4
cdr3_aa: CSVETGVEEKLFF

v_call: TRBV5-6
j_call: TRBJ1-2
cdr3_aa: CASTPGGSSYGYTF

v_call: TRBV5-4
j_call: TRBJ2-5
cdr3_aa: CASSLEIAGSQETQYF

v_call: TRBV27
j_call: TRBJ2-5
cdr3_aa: CASSPTGLQETQYF

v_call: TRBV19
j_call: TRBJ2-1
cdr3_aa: CASSIGPVNEQFF

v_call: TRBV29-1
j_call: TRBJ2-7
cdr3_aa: CSVGYGAAYEQYF

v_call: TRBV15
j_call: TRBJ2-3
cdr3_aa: CATSRVPRNSTDTQYF

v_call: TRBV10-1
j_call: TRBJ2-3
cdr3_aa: CASSSSGDSTDTQYF

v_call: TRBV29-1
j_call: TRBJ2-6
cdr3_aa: CSVEDSRVGANVLTF

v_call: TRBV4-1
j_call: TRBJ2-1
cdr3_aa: CASSQESASGYNEQFF

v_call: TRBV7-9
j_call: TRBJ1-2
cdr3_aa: CAGSGVNYGYTF

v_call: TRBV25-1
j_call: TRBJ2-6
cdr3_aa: CASTGTGYNGAGANVLTF

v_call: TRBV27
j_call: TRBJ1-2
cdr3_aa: CASSGTDGTWTF

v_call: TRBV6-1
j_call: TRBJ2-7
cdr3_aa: CASSEEVGTPSYEQYF

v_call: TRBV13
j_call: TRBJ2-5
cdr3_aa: CASSLSGFGGYAETQYF

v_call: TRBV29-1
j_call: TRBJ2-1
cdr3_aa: CSVEGTGYDNEQFF

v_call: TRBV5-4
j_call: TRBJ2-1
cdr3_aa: CASSFHDGTGVNEQFF

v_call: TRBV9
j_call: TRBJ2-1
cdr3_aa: CASSVNLREGYNEQFF

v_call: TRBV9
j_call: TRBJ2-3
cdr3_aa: CASSATSGDTQYF

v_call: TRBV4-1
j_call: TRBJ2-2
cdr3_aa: CASSQQGTGGKAGELFF

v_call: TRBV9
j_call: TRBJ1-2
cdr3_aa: CASSGDRYTF

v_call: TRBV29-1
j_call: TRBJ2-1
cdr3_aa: CSVEDRYNEQFF

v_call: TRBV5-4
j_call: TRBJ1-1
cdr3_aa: CASSTRGNTEAFF